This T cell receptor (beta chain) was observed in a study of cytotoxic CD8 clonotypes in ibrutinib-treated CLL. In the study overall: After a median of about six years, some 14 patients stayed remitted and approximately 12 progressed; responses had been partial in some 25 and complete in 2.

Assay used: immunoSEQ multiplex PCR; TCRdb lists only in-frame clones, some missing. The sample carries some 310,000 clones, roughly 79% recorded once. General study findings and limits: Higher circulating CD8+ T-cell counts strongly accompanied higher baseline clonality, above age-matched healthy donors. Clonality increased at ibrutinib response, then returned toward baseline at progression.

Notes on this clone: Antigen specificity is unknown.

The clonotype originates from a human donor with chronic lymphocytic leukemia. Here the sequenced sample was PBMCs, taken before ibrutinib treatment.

The CDR3 DNA follows: TGTGCCAGCAGCGTAGTGGCTCAAGGAAACACCATATATTTT. Residues: CASSVVAQGNTIYF. The chain links TRBV9 to TRBJ1-3; D gene unclear. Germline CDR1 reads SGDLS; CDR2 reads YYNGEE. Trimming left V 0 bases short and J 4 bases short, with 8 bases between. The CDR3 runs 14 residues.